The 31 T cell receptor beta chains below were found in one sample sequenced in a study of CD8 T cells in Susac syndrome. RNA totalling about 0.5 to 1 ug underwent reverse transcription with random hexamers. MiXCR, applied by TCRdb to the immunoSEQ multiplex PCR reads, yields one record per CDR3 protein. Of some 400,000 distinct CDR3 sequences listed, 85% are singletons. What was sequenced was CD8+ T cells from PBMCs. Receptor source: a human donor with multiple sclerosis.

V and J are TRBV15 and TRBJ1-6; 9 nucleotides match TRBD1. Trimming at V came to 5 bases and at J to 10 bases, leaving 6 bases not matched to a gene. The CDR3 length is 14 residues. Germline V gives CDR1 LNHNV, CDR2 YYDKDF (reference sequence). This CDR3 is CATSGETGGSPLHF. CDR3 DNA sequence: TGTGCCACCAGCGGTGAGACAGGGGGATCACCCCTCCACTTT.

V is TRBV19 and J is TRBJ1-5; maybe TRBD1 (6 bases). This CDR3 comprises 14 residues. Per germline, CDR1 LNHDA and CDR2 SQIVND (reference sequence). The V end was cut by 5 bases, the J end by 4 bases, with 12 bases between. CDR3 sequence reads: CASSQRTVNQPQHF. The CDR3 coding sequence is TGTGCCAGTAGTCAACGGACAGTAAATCAGCCCCAGCATTTT.

The J gene is TRBJ2-7, the V gene TRBV7-2; the match to TRBD2 covers 10 bases. Looked up from germline, CDR1 is SGHTA and CDR2 is FQGNSA. V trimming: 4 bases; J trimming: 3 bases; junction bases outside the gene matches: 15. The CDR3 runs to 18 residues. The chain's CDR3 is CASSSGGTSVYDFYEQYF. CDR3 DNA sequence: TGTGCCAGCAGCTCCGGGGGGACTAGCGTTTATGATTTCTACGAGCAGTACTTC.

V gene TRBV4-1 combines with J gene TRBJ2-1; 9 bases map to TRBD1. Germline V gene lookup returns CDR1 MGHRA and CDR2 YSYEKL. The V gene end was trimmed by 3 bases and the J gene end by 7 bases; junction bases not matched to a gene: 4. The CDR3 is 14 amino acids. CDR3 coding DNA: TGCGCCAGCAGCCAGTGGGACAGGGAGAATGAGCAGTTCTTC. This sequence encodes CASSQWDRENEQFF.

In DNA, the CDR3 is TGTGCCAGTAGTATTTTCGACGGTACCAATCAGCCCCAGCATTTT. Translated, it gives CASSIFDGTNQPQHF. The chain links TRBV19 to TRBJ1-5; D unresolved. The V gene lost 3 bases and the J gene lost 3 bases, with 12 bases spanning the gap. Germline assignment: CDR1 LNHDA and CDR2 SQIVND (reference sequence). This CDR3 region has 15 residues. Complete variable domain (other parts from reference TRBV19 and TRBJ1-5): DGGITQSPKYLFRKEGQNVTLSCEQNLNHDAMYWYRQDPGQGLRLIYYSQIVNDFQKGDIAEGYSVSREKKESFPLTVTSAQKNPTAFYLCASSIFDGTNQPQHFGDGTRLSIL.

This clonotype was observed a few times. The chain recombines TRBV6-1 with TRBJ2-5; the D is unclear. This CDR3 is built from 13 residues. V lost 7 bases and J lost 3, with 12 bases in between. CDR1 MNHNS and CDR2 SASEGT come from the germline V gene. The CDR3 sequence: CASTQAAEETQYF. The CDR3 nucleotides read TGTGCCAGCACCCAGGCAGCCGAAGAGACCCAGTACTTC.

This clonotype was detected a few times. The gene calls are TRBV19 and TRBJ2-1; no firm D call. Germline assignment: CDR1 LNHDA and CDR2 SQIVND (reference sequence). Trimming pared 5 bases from V and 0 bases from J, leaving 8 bases between. The CDR3 runs to 14 residues. In nucleotides, the CDR3 is TGTGCCAGTAGTGTGGGTAGCTCCTACAATGAGCAGTTCTTC. Translating it yields CASSVGSSYNEQFF.

J is TRBJ2-2 and V is TRBV11-2, with 10 bases aligning to TRBD1. The ends lost 4 bases at V and 4 bases at J; junction bases unmatched: 12. CDR3 length: 18 amino acids. Per the germline V gene, CDR1 is SGHAT and CDR2 is FQNNGV. The CDR3 region is CASSSRDRGLPSTGELFF. The CDR3 region has the DNA TGTGCCAGCAGCTCCCGGGACAGGGGACTTCCATCCACCGGGGAGCTGTTTTTT.

This chain links TRBV30 with TRBJ2-2, with a tentative D call TRBD1 (6 bases). This CDR3 region has 17 residues. Germline-derived CDR1 and CDR2 are GTSNPN and SVGIG (reference sequence). V lost 7 bases and J lost 0, with 21 bases in between. The CDR3 DNA sequence: TGTGCCTCCTCCGGGACACCCCCTGTCGCGAACACCGGGGAGCTGTTTTTT. Its protein is CASSGTPPVANTGELFF.

CDR3 amino acids: CASSEAGVGNTEAFF. The CDR3 DNA follows: TGTGCCAGCAGTGAAGCGGGGGTAGGTAATACTGAAGCTTTCTTT. V and J are TRBV2 and TRBJ1-1, with TRBD1 as a possible D gene (5 bases). V shed 0 bases and J shed 5 bases, with 13 bases lying between them. The CDR3 covers 15 residues. CDR1 and CDR2 from the germline V gene are SNHLY and FYNNEI. The variable domain in full, with the rest retrieved from reference TRBV2 and TRBJ1-1, is EPEVTQTPSHQVTQMGQEVILRCVPISNHLYFYWYRQILGQKVEFLVSFYNNEISEKSEIFDDQFSVERPDGSNFTLKIRSTKLEDSAMYFCASSEAGVGNTEAFFGQGTRLTVV.

This clonotype was counted once. The V call is TRBV27, the J call TRBJ2-3; 9 bases fit TRBD1. The CDR3 sequence is 16 residues long. V shed 5 bases, J shed 4 bases, and the junction held 10 bases outside the gene matches. CDR1 MNHEY and CDR2 SMNVEV come from the germline V gene (reference sequence). CDR3 coding DNA: TGTGCCAGCAGTACCCCGGACAGGGGTTTCGCAGATACGCAGTATTTT. Translation: CASSTPDRGFADTQYF.

This rearrangement joins TRBV18 to TRBJ1-5; D uncertain. From germline, CDR1 is KGHSH and CDR2 LQKENI. Trimming removed 2 bases at V and 10 bases at J, with 9 bases between. The CDR3 is made up of 12 amino acids. The CDR3 protein is CASSPRPVPQHF. CDR3 DNA sequence: TGTGCCAGCTCACCAAGGCCAGTTCCCCAGCATTTT.

The rearrangement uses TRBV30 and TRBJ1-1, with TRBD1 matching 7 bases. J gave up 0 bases and V 3 bases, and 10 bases lay outside the gene matches. CDR3 length equals 16 residues. From germline, CDR1 is GTSNPN and CDR2 SVGIG (reference sequence). CDR3 nucleotides: TGTGCCTGGAGGCAAGAGACAGGGTCCATGAACACTGAAGCTTTCTTT. It translates to CAWRQETGSMNTEAFF.

This chain connects TRBV6-1 to TRBJ2-7, with 9 bases identical to TRBD2. CDR1 MNHNS and CDR2 SASEGT come from the germline V gene. The CDR3 runs 16 residues. V dropped 5 bases and J dropped 1; count of bases not matched to a gene: 9. CDR3 sequence reads: CASSPGLAGLSYEQYF. The CDR3 DNA is TGTGCCAGCAGTCCCGGGCTAGCGGGACTTTCCTACGAGCAGTACTTC.

V gene TRBV6-6 combines with J gene TRBJ2-1; D is ambiguous. The germline V gene has CDR1 MNHNY and CDR2 SVGAGI (reference sequence). V gave up 2 bases and J gave up 9 bases, with 8 bases separating them. The CDR3 contains 12 residues. The CDR3 sequence is CASSYGATEQFF. In nucleotides, the CDR3 is TGTGCCAGCAGTTACGGAGCCACTGAGCAGTTCTTC.

V is TRBV12-3 or TRBV12-4 and J is TRBJ1-3; D unresolved. The CDR3 loop spans 11 amino acids. The V and J ends lost 5 bases and 6 bases respectively, with 5 bases between them. The CDR3 is CASSGENTIYF. The DNA of the CDR3 is TGTGCCAGCAGTGGGGAAAACACCATATATTTT.

The V gene is TRBV4-1, the J gene TRBJ1-1; TRBD1 matches 8 bases. From germline, CDR1 is MGHRA and CDR2 YSYEKL. The CDR3 has 15 amino acids. V was clipped by 6 bases and J by 1 base; unmatched bases: 7. The DNA of the CDR3 is TGCGCCAGCAGTATCATGGGACAGGAGAACACTGAAGCTTTCTTT. Its translation: CASSIMGQENTEAFF.

The V gene is TRBV14, the J gene TRBJ2-7; 9 bases fit TRBD1. The germline gives CDR1 SGHDN, CDR2 FVKESK. The CDR3 is 15 residues long. The V and J ends lost 0 bases and 2 bases, in that order; junction bases with no gene match: 2. The CDR3 sequence: CASSQEGQGPYEQYF. The CDR3 nucleotides are TGTGCCAGCAGCCAAGAGGGACAGGGCCCCTACGAGCAGTACTTC.

This chain connects TRBV12-3 or TRBV12-4 to TRBJ1-5; 8 positions match TRBD1. After removal of 6 bases from V and 6 bases from J, the junction contained 10 bases not matched to a gene. The length of the CDR3 is 15 residues. The CDR3 sequence is CASSLDRVVGQPQHF. The CDR3 coding sequence is TGTGCCAGCAGCCTGGACAGGGTAGTTGGTCAGCCCCAGCATTTT.

The chain recombines TRBV5-1 with TRBJ2-1, with D uncertain. CDR3 length: 17 residues. CDR1 and CDR2 (germline): SGHRS, YFSETQ. Trimming pared 7 bases from V and 0 bases from J, leaving 20 bases between. The CDR3 is CASRPDTPGSSYNEQFF. The CDR3 nucleotides are TGCGCCAGCCGCCCCGACACCCCAGGCAGCTCCTACAATGAGCAGTTCTTC.

This chain connects TRBV23-1 to TRBJ2-7, with a tentative D call TRBD2 (6 bases). TRBV23-1 qualifies as an ORF whose function is uncertain. Trimming shortened V by 10 bases and J by 6 bases, and 19 bases separated the two germline ends. This CDR3 is 13 amino acids long. DNA of the CDR3: TGCGCCATACCTCCGCGGGACCTAGGCGAGCAGTACTTC. Translated, it gives CAIPPRDLGEQYF.

The rearrangement joins TRBV6-5 to TRBJ1-1; the D is unclear. Deletions cut 4 bases from V and 0 bases from J, with 3 bases between. Germline loops: CDR1 MNHEY, CDR2 SVGAGI. This CDR3 contains 12 residues. The CDR3 sequence is CASSFMNTEAFF. CDR3 sequence (DNA): TGTGCCAGCAGTTTCATGAACACTGAAGCTTTCTTT.

The chain employs TRBV19 and TRBJ1-2; TRBD1 agrees at 10 bases. The CDR3 runs to 14 residues. Germline CDR1 LNHDA, CDR2 SQIVND (reference sequence). After removal of 5 bases from V and 7 bases from J, the junction contained 7 bases not matched to a gene. CDR3 DNA: TGTGCCAGTAGTCCAGGACAGGGGGGCTCTGGCTACACCTTC. Encoded protein: CASSPGQGGSGYTF.

The CDR3 sequence: CASSMDRGVALDQPQHF. The DNA for the CDR3 is TGTGCCAGTAGTATGGACAGGGGAGTAGCGCTGGATCAGCCCCAGCATTTT. The gene calls are TRBV19 and TRBJ1-5; 9 nucleotides align to TRBD1. The CDR3 is 17 residues long. Germline-derived CDR1 and CDR2 are LNHDA and SQIVND (reference sequence). Unmatched junction bases numbered 11, after V lost 3 bases and J lost 5 bases.

This clonotype has only a few counts. This chain links TRBV6-1 with TRBJ2-1; 9 nucleotides line up with TRBD2. Germline V gene data show CDR1 as MNHNS and CDR2 as SASEGT. V gave up 4 bases and J gave up 4 bases; unmatched junction bases: 2. CDR3 length: 14 residues. In nucleotides, the CDR3 is TGTGCCAGCAGTGGTCTAGCGGGATACAATGAGCAGTTCTTC. Amino acid sequence: CASSGLAGYNEQFF.

The genes are TRBV28 and TRBJ2-1, with 10 bases aligning to TRBD1. Germline V lookup: CDR1 MDHEN, CDR2 SYDVKM. The CDR3 length is 15 residues. V was pared by 5 bases and J by 8 bases, with 9 bases of the junction left unmatched. The CDR3 reads CASSHRDRGRHEQFF. Here the CDR3 DNA reads TGTGCCAGCAGTCACCGGGACAGGGGTAGACATGAGCAGTTCTTC.

CDR3 region: CASSSRQGIGNEQFF. The DNA for the CDR3 is TGTGCCAGCAGTTCCCGACAGGGGATAGGGAATGAGCAGTTCTTC. The chain uses TRBV12-3 or TRBV12-4 and TRBJ2-1; TRBD1 matches at 8 bases. J was trimmed by 7 bases and V by 4 bases; bases with no gene match: 9. The CDR3 consists of 15 residues.

The chain links TRBV5-4 to TRBJ1-1; tentatively, D is TRBD1 (5 bases). Trimming pared 3 bases from V and 5 bases from J, leaving 17 bases between. This CDR3 region has 15 residues. The germline V gene encodes CDR1 SGHNT and CDR2 YYREEE (reference sequence). The CDR3 region is CASSSGRAGGTEAFF. The CDR3 DNA reads TGTGCCAGCAGCTCGGGACGGGCGGGGGGAACTGAAGCTTTCTTT. Combining the CDR3 with reference TRBV5-4 and TRBJ1-1 gives the whole variable domain ETGVTQSPTHLIKTRGQQVTLRCSSQSGHNTVSWYQQALGQGPQFIFQYYREEENGRGNFPPRFSGLQFPNYSSELNVNALELDDSALYLCASSSGRAGGTEAFFGQGTRLTVV.

The gene calls are TRBV7-8 and TRBJ1-2; D not certain. This CDR3 region has 17 residues. Deletions cut 3 bases from V and 8 bases from J, with 25 bases between. Germline V gives CDR1 SGHVS, CDR2 FQNEAQ. CDR3 nucleotides: TGTGCCAGCAGCTTCTACGGCGCGGACGGAGGCCCCGGGGGCTACACCTTC. Its translation: CASSFYGADGGPGGYTF.

This clonotype appeared a single time. The chain combines TRBV4-1 with TRBJ2-7; a possible D gene is TRBD2 (5 bases). There are 14 residues in the CDR3. Germline CDR1 and CDR2: MGHRA and YSYEKL. V gave up 0 bases and J gave up 2 bases, with 8 bases separating them. The CDR3 region is CASSQEEAAYEQYF. In DNA form, the CDR3 reads TGCGCCAGCAGCCAAGAGGAAGCGGCCTACGAGCAGTACTTC.

The chain carries TRBV12-3 or TRBV12-4 and TRBJ1-4; TRBD1 might be the D (6 bases). Trimming shortened V by 8 bases and J by 9 bases, and 19 bases separated the two germline ends. The CDR3 has 14 residues. DNA of the CDR3: TGTGCCAGCGCCGACCGGGGGCTACCCAAAAAACTGTTTTTT. It encodes CASADRGLPKKLFF.